This T cell receptor beta chain was sequenced during a study of cytomegalovirus exposure and HLA in healthy donors. The PCR employed 60 Vbeta primers together with 13 Jbeta primers. Using immunoSEQ multiplex PCR, the repertoire was profiled, and TCRdb retains in-frame clones only, with some absent. The sample includes about 130,000 clones, 60% to 80% of them seen just once. Germline loops: CDR1 SGHAT, CDR2 FQDESV (reference sequence). This CDR3 comprises 19 residues. J gave up 5 bases and V 4 bases, and 15 bases lay outside the gene matches. Each donor's status was that of a healthy bone marrow donor.

The TCR originated in a man aged 25 to 45 in good health and CMV-seronegative. The chain joins TRBV11-1 to TRBJ2-1, with TRBD2 identical over 12 bases. The sample was PBMCs. CDR3 loop: CASSSHYGLAGGRNNEQFF. The CDR3 coding sequence is TGTGCCAGCAGCTCGCACTACGGTCTAGCGGGAGGGAGAAACAATGAGCAGTTCTTC.